This T cell receptor beta chain was found in a study of OX40 agonist ivuxolimab in advanced cancers. For the study at large: There were three patients with partial responses, one having hepatocellular carcinoma and two cutaneous melanoma. Study results and caveats: Researchers report that CD8+ T cells had, on average, more expanded clones than CD4+. Expansion of clones was among the lowest in partial responders at 0.1-3.0 mg/kg.

Using immunoSEQ multiplex PCR, the repertoire was profiled, and TCRdb retains in-frame clones only, with some absent. The sample carries about 80,000 clones, about 93% recorded once. The CDR3 length is 13 residues. The ends were cut back, 8 bases at V and 2 bases at J, with 10 bases in the middle. Germline CDR1 reads MDHEN; CDR2 reads SYDVKM. Researchers took blood at baseline, on cycle 4 day 1, and on cycle 7 day 1. Points on this clone: Its antigen is as yet unknown.

The receptor was isolated from an adult with an advanced solid tumor such as melanoma, head and neck, liver or kidney cancer. The J gene is TRBJ1-5, the V gene TRBV28, with no clear D. The starting material was CD4+ or CD8+ T cells sorted from blood, obtained in a trial of the OX40 agonist ivuxolimab. The CDR3 region is CASQKFGNQPQHF. CDR3 DNA: TGTGCCAGCCAAAAATTTGGCAATCAGCCCCAGCATTTT.